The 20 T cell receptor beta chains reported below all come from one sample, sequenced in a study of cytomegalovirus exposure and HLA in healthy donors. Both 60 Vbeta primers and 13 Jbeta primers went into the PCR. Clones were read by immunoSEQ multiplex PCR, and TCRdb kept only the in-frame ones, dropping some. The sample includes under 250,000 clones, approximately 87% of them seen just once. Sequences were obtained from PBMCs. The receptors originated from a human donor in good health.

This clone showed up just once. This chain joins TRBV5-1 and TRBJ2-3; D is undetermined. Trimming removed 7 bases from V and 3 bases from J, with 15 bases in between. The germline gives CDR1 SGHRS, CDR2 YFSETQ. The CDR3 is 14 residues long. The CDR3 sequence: CASANVERTDTQYF. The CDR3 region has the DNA TGCGCCAGCGCGAACGTAGAGCGTACAGATACGCAGTATTTT.

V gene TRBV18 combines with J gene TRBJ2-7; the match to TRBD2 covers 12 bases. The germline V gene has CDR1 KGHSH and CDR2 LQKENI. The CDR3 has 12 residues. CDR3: CASSRSLAGGPV. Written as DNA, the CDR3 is TGTGCCAGCTCCCGATCGCTAGCGGGAGGGCCCGTC.

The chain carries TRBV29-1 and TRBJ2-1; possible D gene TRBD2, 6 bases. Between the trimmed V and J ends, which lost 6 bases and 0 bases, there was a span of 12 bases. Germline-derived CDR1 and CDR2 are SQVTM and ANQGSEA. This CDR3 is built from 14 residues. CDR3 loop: CSVPGLHSYNEQFF. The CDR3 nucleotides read TGCAGCGTGCCGGGACTCCACTCCTACAATGAGCAGTTCTTC.

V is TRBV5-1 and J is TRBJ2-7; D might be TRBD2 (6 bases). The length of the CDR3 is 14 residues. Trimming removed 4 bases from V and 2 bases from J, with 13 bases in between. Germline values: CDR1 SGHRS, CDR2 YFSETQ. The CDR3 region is CASSPGLTTYEQYF. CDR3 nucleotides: TGCGCCAGCAGCCCGGGACTTACTACCTACGAGCAGTACTTC.

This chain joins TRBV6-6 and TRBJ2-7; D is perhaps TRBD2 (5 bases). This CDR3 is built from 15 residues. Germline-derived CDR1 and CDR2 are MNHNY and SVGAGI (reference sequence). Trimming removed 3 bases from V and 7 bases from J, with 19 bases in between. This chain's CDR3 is CASSYNDGKSGEQYF. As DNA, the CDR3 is TGTGCCAGCAGTTATAACGACGGGAAATCAGGAGAGCAGTACTTC.

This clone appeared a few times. Here the CDR3 DNA reads TGCGCCAGCAGCCTCGTTAGGGGCAATGAGCAGTTCTTC. Protein product: CASSLVRGNEQFF. This chain joins TRBV4-3 and TRBJ2-1, with a weak D call TRBD1 (5 bases). The V gene lost 4 bases and the J gene lost 6 bases, with 10 bases spanning the gap. Germline V gene data show CDR1 as LGHNA and CDR2 as YSLEER. The CDR3 extends over 13 amino acids.

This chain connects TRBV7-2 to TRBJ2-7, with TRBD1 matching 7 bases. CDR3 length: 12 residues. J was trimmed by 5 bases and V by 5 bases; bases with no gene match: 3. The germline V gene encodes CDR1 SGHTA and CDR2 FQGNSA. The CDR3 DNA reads TGTGCCAGCAGCGCTACAGGGGACGAGCAGTACTTC. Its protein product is CASSATGDEQYF.

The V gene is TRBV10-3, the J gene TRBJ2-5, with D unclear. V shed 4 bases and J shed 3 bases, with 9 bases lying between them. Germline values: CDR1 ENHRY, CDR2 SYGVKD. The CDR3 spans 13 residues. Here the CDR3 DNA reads TGTGCCATCAGTGCGGCGGCGGAAGAGACCCAGTACTTC. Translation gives CAISAAAEETQYF.

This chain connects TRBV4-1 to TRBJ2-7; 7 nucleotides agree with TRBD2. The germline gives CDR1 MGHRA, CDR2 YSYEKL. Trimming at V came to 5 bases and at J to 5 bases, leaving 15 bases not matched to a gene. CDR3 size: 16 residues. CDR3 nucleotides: TGCGCCAGCAGCGGTCCGGGGGGTCTCGATCCCCACGAGCAGTACTTC. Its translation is CASSGPGGLDPHEQYF.

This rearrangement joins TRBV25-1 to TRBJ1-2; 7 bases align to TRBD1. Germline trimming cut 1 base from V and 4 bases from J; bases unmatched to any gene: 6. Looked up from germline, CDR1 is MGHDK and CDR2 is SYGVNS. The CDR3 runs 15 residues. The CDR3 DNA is TGTGCCAGCAGTGAATCAGACAGGGAAAGCTATGGCTACACCTTC. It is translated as CASSESDRESYGYTF.

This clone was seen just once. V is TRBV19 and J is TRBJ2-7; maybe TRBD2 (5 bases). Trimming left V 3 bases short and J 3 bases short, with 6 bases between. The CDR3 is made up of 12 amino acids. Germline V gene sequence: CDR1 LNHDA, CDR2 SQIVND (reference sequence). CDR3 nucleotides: TGTGCCAGTAGTATGGGGAGCTACGAGCAGTACTTC. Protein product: CASSMGSYEQYF.

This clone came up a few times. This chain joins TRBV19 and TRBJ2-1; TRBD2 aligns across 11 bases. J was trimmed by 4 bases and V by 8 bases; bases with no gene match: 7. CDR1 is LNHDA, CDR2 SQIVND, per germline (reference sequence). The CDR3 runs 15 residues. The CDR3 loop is CASAVGLAGYNEQFF. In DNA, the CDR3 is TGTGCCAGTGCTGTTGGACTAGCGGGTTACAATGAGCAGTTCTTC.

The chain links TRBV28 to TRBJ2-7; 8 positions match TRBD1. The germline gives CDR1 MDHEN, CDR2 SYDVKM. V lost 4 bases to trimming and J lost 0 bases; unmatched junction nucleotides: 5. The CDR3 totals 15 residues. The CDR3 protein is CASSSVDRDSYEQYF. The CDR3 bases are TGTGCCAGCAGTTCCGTGGACAGGGACTCCTACGAGCAGTACTTC.

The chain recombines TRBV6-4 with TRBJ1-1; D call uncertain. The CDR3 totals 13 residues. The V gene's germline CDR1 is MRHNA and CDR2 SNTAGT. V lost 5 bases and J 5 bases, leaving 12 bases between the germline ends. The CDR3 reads CASSPFGGTEAFF. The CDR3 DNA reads TGTGCCAGCAGTCCCTTCGGCGGGACTGAAGCTTTCTTT.

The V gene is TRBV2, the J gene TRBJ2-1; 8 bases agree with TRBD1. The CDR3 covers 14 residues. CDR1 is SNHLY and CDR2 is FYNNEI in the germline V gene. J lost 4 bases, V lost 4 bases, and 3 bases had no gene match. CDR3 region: CASSGDRSYNEQFF. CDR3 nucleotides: TGTGCCAGCAGTGGGGACAGGAGTTACAATGAGCAGTTCTTC. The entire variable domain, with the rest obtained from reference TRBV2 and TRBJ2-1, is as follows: EPEVTQTPSHQVTQMGQEVILRCVPISNHLYFYWYRQILGQKVEFLVSFYNNEISEKSEIFDDQFSVERPDGSNFTLKIRSTKLEDSAMYFCASSGDRSYNEQFFGPGTRLTVL.

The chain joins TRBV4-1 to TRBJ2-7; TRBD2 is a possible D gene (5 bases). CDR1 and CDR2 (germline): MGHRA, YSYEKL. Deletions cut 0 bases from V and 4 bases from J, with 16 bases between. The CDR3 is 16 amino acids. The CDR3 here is CASSQERTLEEYEQYF. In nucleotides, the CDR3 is TGCGCCAGCAGCCAAGAGAGGACCCTGGAGGAATACGAGCAGTACTTC.

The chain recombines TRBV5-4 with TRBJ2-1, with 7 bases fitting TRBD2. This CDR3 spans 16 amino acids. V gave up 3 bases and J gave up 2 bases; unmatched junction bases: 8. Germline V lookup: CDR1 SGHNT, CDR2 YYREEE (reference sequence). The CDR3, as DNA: TGTGCCAGCAGCTCCTTTGGACTAGACCCCTACAATGAGCAGTTCTTC. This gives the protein CASSSFGLDPYNEQFF.

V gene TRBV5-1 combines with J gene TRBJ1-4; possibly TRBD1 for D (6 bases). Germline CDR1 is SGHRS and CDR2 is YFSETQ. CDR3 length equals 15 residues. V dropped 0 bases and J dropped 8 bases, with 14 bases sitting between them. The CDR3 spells CASSLVPGVGEKLFF. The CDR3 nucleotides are TGCGCCAGCAGCTTGGTTCCAGGGGTAGGAGAAAAACTGTTTTTT.

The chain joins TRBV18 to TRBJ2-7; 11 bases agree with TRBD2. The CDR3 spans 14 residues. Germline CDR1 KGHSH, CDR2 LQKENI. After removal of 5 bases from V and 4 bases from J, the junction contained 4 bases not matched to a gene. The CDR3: CASSTGTSGYEQYF. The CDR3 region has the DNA TGTGCCAGCTCAACTGGGACTAGCGGTTACGAGCAGTACTTC. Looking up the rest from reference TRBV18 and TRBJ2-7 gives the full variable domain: NAGVMQNPRHLVRRRGQEARLRCSPMKGHSHVYWYRQLPEEGLKFMVYLQKENIIDESGMPKERFSAEFPKEGPSILRIQQVVRGDSAAYFCASSTGTSGYEQYFGPGTRLTVT.

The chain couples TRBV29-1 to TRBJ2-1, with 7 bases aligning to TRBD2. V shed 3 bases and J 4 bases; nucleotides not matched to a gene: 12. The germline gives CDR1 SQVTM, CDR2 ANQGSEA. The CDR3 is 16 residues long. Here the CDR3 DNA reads TGCAGCGTTGAGGGGTCGGGGGAGGGCTTTTACAATGAGCAGTTCTTC. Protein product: CSVEGSGEGFYNEQFF.